These T cell receptor beta chains were read from a single sample in a study of blood T cell repertoires in COVID-19. Profiled with immunoSEQ multiplex PCR; TCRdb holds only in-frame clones, not every one. The sample comprises almost 250,000 clones, roughly 86% of which are singletons, and 1.6% rests with the top ten. Sequenced sample: peripheral blood. These receptors were taken from a woman aged 55 to 70 who had recovered from COVID-19. CDR3s include the opening cysteine and the closing phenylalanine or tryptophan. The order of the fields is J gene, clone size, D gene, V gene, CDR3 protein, CDR3 DNA. D genes are given only for firm matches. Clone size is not always given. Where it is, it says once, few, many or a class for expanded clones.

j_gene: TRBJ1-2
abundance: once
d_gene: NA
v_gene: TRBV5-6
CDR3aa: CASSSVSNYGYTF
CDR3nt: TGTGCCAGCAGCTCGGTCTCAAACTATGGCTACACCTTC

j_gene: TRBJ2-2
abundance: NA
d_gene: TRBD2
v_gene: TRBV3-1/TRBV3-2
CDR3aa: CASKRLAGGFGELFF
CDR3nt: TGTGCCAGCAAGAGACTAGCGGGGGGATTCGGGGAGCTGTTTTTT

j_gene: TRBJ1-6
abundance: NA
d_gene: NA
v_gene: TRBV5-1
CDR3aa: CASSFWAGKDSPLHF
CDR3nt: TGCGCCAGCAGCTTTTGGGCAGGGAAGGATTCACCCCTCCACTTT

j_gene: TRBJ1-2
abundance: once
d_gene: TRBD1
v_gene: TRBV19
CDR3aa: CASSNLQGADYGYTF
CDR3nt: TGTGCCAGTAGTAACCTACAGGGGGCCGACTATGGCTACACCTTC

j_gene: TRBJ2-1
abundance: NA
d_gene: NA
v_gene: TRBV9
CDR3aa: CASSVQGGFGNEQFF
CDR3nt: TGTGCCAGCAGCGTACAGGGGGGTTTTGGCAATGAGCAGTTCTTC

j_gene: TRBJ2-7
abundance: NA
d_gene: NA
v_gene: TRBV27
CDR3aa: CASSLIRGSYEQYF
CDR3nt: TGTGCCAGCAGTTTAATACGGGGGTCCTACGAGCAGTACTTC

j_gene: TRBJ2-5
abundance: NA
d_gene: NA
v_gene: TRBV11-2
CDR3aa: CASRDSQETQYF
CDR3nt: TGTGCCAGCAGGGACTCTCAAGAGACCCAGTACTTC

j_gene: TRBJ2-5
abundance: NA
d_gene: TRBD1
v_gene: TRBV5-1
CDR3aa: CASSLVRQGLQETQYF
CDR3nt: TGCGCCAGCAGCTTGGTGAGACAGGGCTTGCAGGAGACCCAGTACTTC

j_gene: TRBJ1-4
abundance: once
d_gene: NA
v_gene: TRBV5-1
CDR3aa: CASKLASNEKLFF
CDR3nt: TGCGCCAGCAAGTTAGCCTCTAATGAAAAACTGTTTTTT

j_gene: TRBJ1-2
abundance: once
d_gene: TRBD1
v_gene: TRBV5-1
CDR3aa: CASRATGDNYGYTF
CDR3nt: TGCGCCAGCAGAGCGACAGGGGATAACTATGGCTACACCTTC

j_gene: TRBJ1-2
abundance: NA
d_gene: NA
v_gene: TRBV11-2
CDR3aa: CASSTPGGRTSEFYYGYTF
CDR3nt: TGTGCCAGCAGCACCCCTGGGGGCCGAACCAGTGAATTTTATTATGGCTACACCTTC

j_gene: TRBJ2-7
abundance: NA
d_gene: NA
v_gene: TRBV11-2
CDR3aa: CASSPFLASIYEQYF
CDR3nt: TGTGCCAGCAGCCCGTTTCTAGCGTCAATATACGAGCAGTACTTC

j_gene: TRBJ1-3
abundance: NA
d_gene: TRBD1
v_gene: TRBV7-9
CDR3aa: CASSRWTGSTGNTIYF
CDR3nt: TGTGCCAGCAGCAGATGGACAGGGTCGACTGGAAACACCATATATTTT

j_gene: TRBJ1-5
abundance: NA
d_gene: NA
v_gene: TRBV27
CDR3aa: CASSFGYSNQPQHF
CDR3nt: TGTGCCAGCAGTTTCGGGTATAGCAATCAGCCCCAGCATTTT

j_gene: TRBJ2-2
abundance: NA
d_gene: NA
v_gene: TRBV28
CDR3aa: CASSWTTQTGELFF
CDR3nt: TGTGCCAGCAGTTGGACAACCCAGACCGGGGAGCTGTTTTTT

j_gene: TRBJ2-7
abundance: NA
d_gene: NA
v_gene: TRBV7-2
CDR3aa: CASSLGRGGYEQYF
CDR3nt: TGTGCCAGCAGCTTAGGAAGGGGGGGCTACGAGCAGTACTTC

j_gene: TRBJ2-1
abundance: few
d_gene: TRBD2
v_gene: TRBV6-2/TRBV6-3
CDR3aa: CASSSGLVRYNEQFF
CDR3nt: TGTGCCAGCAGTTCAGGACTAGTGAGGTACAATGAGCAGTTCTTC

j_gene: TRBJ2-6
abundance: once
d_gene: NA
v_gene: TRBV5-1
CDR3aa: CASSLDAVSGANVLTF
CDR3nt: TGCGCCAGCAGCTTGGATGCAGTCTCTGGGGCCAACGTCCTGACTTTC